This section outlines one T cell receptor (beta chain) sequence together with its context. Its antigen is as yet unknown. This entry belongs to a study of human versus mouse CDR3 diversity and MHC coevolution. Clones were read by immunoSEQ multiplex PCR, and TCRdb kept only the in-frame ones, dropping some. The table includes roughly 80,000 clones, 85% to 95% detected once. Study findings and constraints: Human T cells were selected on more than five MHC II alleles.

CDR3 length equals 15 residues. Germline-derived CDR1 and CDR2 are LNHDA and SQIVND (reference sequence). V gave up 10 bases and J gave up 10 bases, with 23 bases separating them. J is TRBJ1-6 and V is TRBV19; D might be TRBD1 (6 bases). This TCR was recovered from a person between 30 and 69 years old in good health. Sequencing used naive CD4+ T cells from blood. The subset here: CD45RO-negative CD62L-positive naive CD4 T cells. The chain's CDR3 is CATNVGDRSLSPLHF. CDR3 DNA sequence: TGTGCCACAAACGTGGGAGACAGGTCGCTCTCACCCCTCCACTTT.